This T cell receptor beta chain was retrieved from a study of CD8+CD57+ T cells in acquired aplastic anemia (dated by TCRdb to 2016 to 2019). Some background on the complete study: On average, sorted CD4+ and CD8+ cells yielded around 3.1 ug of extracted DNA, with a range of roughly 0.17 to 27.4 ug. An average of roughly 10 million reads for CD4+ cells and roughly 11 million reads for CD8+ cells was obtained from healthy donor samples.

In this study, sorted CD4+ and CD8+ T cells from the blood of healthy subjects and of severe aplastic anemia patients had their TCR repertoires deep-sequenced. Ficoll-Paque density gradient centrifugation was used to isolate peripheral blood mononuclear cells. Before DNA extraction, CD4+ and CD8+ T cells were sorted with FACS or magnetic beads. The full study reports these points: About 30 CD8+ CDR3 sequences were found in both patients and controls but appeared to be highly expressed in patients and within the immunodominant clones of the patients. Patients and healthy controls showed no significant difference in CD8+ Simpson's diversity (P=0.060).

Genomic DNA served as template for TCR beta VDJ combination and CDR3 sequence profiling. An Illumina HiSeq 2000 was the platform used for TCR repertoire sequencing. In the authors' own workflow: TRBV/TRBJ rearrangement plots, CDR3 size and DJ length profiles, and Simpson's diversity index were used to assess repertoires. The immunodominant clone was defined as the most abundant DNA sequence in deep sequencing data. CDR3 amino acid sequences were screened for sharing across subjects and were compared with published repertoires and the VDJdb database. The public reads were reprocessed in TCRdb via fastp at Q25 and MiXCR, keeping in-frame beta chains. Rows are unified per CDR3 protein, each entry keeping the most common DNA and genes. The V and J calls, along with clone size, are taken from TCRdb and not from the paper's own processing. For this sample there are about 180,000 distinct CDR3 sequences; approximately 46% appear just once. The ten largest clones capture about 2.9% of the sample.

CDR1 and CDR2, per the germline V gene, are MDHEN and SYDVKM. The cysteine opens and the phenylalanine closes a CDR3 of 15 amino acids. Solely the CDR3 DNA is kept, with 45 bases framed from the first base. Comment on this clonotype: Its antigen is still unknown. The junction departs from the called germline gene at one end, perhaps through a read error.

The chain is made from TRBV28 and TRBJ2-1; 8 bases in the junction line up with TRBD2. The sequencing sample was made of sorted CD4+, CD8+, or CD8+CD57+ T cells (not recorded which) from PBMCs. The clonotype comes from a human donor in good health. The DNA is as follows: TGTGCCAGCAGTCCGGCGGGAGGCTCCCACAATGAGCGGTTCTTC. Its translation is CASSPAGGSHNERFF.